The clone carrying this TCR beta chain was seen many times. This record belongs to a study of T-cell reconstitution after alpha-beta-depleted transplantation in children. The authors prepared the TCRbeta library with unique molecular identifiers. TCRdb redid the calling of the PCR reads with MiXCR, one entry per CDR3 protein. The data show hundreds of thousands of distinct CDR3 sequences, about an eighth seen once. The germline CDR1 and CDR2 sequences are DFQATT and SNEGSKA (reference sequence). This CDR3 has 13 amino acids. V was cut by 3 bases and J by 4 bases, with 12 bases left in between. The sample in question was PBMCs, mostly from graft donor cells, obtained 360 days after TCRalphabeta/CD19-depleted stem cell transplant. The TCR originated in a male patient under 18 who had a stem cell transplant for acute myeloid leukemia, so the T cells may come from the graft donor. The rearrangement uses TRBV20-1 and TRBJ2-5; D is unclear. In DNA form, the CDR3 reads TGCAGTGCTAGCCCCTTAGGGCGAGAGACCCAGTACTTC. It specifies CSASPLGRETQYF.